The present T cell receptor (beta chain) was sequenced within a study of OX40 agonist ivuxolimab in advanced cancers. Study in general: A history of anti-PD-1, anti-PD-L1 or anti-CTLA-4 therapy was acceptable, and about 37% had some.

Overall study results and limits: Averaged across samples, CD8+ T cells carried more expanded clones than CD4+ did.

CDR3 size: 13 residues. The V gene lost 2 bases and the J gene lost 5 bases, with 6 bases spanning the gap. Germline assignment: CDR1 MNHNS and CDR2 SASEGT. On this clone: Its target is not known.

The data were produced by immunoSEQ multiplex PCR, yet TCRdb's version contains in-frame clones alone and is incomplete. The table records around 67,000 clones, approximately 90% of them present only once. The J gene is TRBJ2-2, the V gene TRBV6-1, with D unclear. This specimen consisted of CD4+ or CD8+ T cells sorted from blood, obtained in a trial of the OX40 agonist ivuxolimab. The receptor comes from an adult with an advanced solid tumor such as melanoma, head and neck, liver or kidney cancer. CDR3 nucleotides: TGTGCCAGCAGTGAACAACAGACCGGGGAGCTGTTTTTT. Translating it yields CASSEQQTGELFF.